The following is a TCR beta chain sequence with its context. For the second PCR, which ran for roughly 6 to 12 cycles, a sample-barcoded 5' primer and a J-beta primer mix were used. TCRdb processed the 5' RACE reads anew with MiXCR; each CDR3 protein has one entry. The sample has just over 1 million distinct CDR3 sequences, over 35% seen once. The data originate from a study of blood T cells in healthy people across ages. Study-wide context: In model experiments, template switching was able to capture about one barcoded beta molecule for every two T cells that were present.

Trimming shortened V by 5 bases and J by 2 bases, and 13 bases separated the two germline ends. This CDR3 comprises 14 residues. The chain has TRBV12-3 or TRBV12-4 and TRBJ2-7; D unclear. Sequenced sample: blood. This TCR came from a woman in her sixties or seventies in good health. CDR3 in amino acids: CASSPRVTTYEQYF. The CDR3 DNA follows: TGTGCCAGCAGTCCCCGGGTTACCACCTACGAGCAGTACTTC.